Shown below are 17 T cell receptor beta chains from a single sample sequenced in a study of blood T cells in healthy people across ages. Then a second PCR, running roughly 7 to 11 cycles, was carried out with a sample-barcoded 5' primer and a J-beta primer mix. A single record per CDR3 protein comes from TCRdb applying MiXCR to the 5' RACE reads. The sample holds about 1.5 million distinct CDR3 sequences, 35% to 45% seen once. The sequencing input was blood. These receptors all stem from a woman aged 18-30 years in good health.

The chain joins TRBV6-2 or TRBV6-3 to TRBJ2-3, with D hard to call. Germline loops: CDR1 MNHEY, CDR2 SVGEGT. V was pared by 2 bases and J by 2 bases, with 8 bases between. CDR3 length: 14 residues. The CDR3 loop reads CASSYTAITDTQYF. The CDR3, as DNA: TGTGCCAGCAGTTACACAGCTATCACAGATACGCAGTATTTT.

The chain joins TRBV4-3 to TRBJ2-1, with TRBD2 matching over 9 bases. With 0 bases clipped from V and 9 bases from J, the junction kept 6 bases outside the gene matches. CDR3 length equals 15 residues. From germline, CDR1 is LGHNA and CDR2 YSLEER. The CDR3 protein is CASSQERAGGPEQFF. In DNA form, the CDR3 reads TGCGCCAGCAGCCAAGAACGGGCGGGGGGGCCTGAGCAGTTCTTC.

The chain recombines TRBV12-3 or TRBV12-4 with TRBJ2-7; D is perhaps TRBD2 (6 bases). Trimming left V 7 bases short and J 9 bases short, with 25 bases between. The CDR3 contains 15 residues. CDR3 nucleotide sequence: TGTGCCAGCAAGGGGTTCCGGGACTCCGATAGTTTGCAGTACTTC. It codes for CASKGFRDSDSLQYF.

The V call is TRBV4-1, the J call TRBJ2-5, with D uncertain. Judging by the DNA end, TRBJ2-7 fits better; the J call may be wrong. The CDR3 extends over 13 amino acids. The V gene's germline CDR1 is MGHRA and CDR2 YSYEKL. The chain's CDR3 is CASSQGLQYEQYF. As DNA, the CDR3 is TGCGCCAGCAGCCAAGGATTGCAGTACGAGCAGTACTTC.

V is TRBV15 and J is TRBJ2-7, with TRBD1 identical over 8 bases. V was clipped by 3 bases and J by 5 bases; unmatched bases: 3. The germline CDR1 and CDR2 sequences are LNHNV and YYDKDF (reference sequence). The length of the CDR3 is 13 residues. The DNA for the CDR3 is TGTGCCACCAGCAGTAGGACAGGGAACGAGCAGTACTTC. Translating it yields CATSSRTGNEQYF.

CDR3: CSARAKLAPLADTQYF. CDR3 DNA sequence: TGCAGTGCTAGAGCGAAACTAGCCCCCCTCGCAGATACGCAGTATTTT. The V call is TRBV20-1, the J call TRBJ2-3, with D perhaps matching TRBD2 (6 bases). Trimming pared 1 base from V and 4 bases from J, leaving 18 bases between. CDR3 size: 16 residues. From germline, CDR1 is DFQATT and CDR2 SNEGSKA (reference sequence).

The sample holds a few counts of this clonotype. The DNA of the CDR3 is TGTGCCAGCAGCGACCCAGGGGTAGCCAAAAACATTCAGTACTTC. Amino acids: CASSDPGVAKNIQYF. The rearrangement links TRBV5-8 to TRBJ2-4, with D possibly matching TRBD1 (6 bases). Looked up from germline, CDR1 is SGHTS and CDR2 is YDEGEE. The V end was cut by 4 bases, the J end by 0 bases, with 11 bases between. This CDR3 comprises 15 residues.

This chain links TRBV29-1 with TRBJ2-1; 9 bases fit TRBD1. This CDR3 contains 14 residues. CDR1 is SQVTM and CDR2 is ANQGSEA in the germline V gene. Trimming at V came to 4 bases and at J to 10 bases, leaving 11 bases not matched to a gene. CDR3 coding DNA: TGCAGCGTTGCCTTTACACAGGGGGCGGGCGAGCAGTTCTTC. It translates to CSVAFTQGAGEQFF.

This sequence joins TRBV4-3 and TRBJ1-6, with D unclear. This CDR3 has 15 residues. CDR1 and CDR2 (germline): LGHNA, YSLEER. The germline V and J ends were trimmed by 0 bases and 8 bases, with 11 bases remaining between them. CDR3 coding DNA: TGCGCCAGCAGCCAAGAGACGGGATTAGATTCACCCCTCCACTTT. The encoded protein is CASSQETGLDSPLHF.

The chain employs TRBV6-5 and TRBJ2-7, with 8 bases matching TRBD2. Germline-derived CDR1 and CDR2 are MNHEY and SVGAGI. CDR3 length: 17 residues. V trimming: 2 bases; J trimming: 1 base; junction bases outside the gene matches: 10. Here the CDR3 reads CASSYQPGGGVSYEQYF. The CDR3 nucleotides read TGTGCCAGCAGTTACCAACCGGGGGGGGGCGTTTCCTACGAGCAGTACTTC.

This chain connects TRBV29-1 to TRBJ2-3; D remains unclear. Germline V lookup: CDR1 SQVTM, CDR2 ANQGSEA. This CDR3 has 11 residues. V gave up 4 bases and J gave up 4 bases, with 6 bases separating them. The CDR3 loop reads CSVGSADTQYF. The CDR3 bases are TGCAGCGTTGGATCGGCAGATACGCAGTATTTT.

The CDR3 nucleotides read TGTGCCAGCAGCATGAGACCCCAACCCCAAGAGACCCAGTACTTC. It translates to CASSMRPQPQETQYF. The chain links TRBV7-2 to TRBJ2-5, with D uncertain. The CDR3 extends over 15 amino acids. CDR1 SGHTA and CDR2 FQGNSA come from the germline V gene. V lost 5 bases and J 1 base, leaving 14 bases between the germline ends.

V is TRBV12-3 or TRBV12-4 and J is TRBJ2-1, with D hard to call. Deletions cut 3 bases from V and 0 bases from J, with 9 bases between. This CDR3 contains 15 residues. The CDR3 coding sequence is TGTGCCAGCAGTTTTAAGAGGAGCTCCTACAATGAGCAGTTCTTC. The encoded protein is CASSFKRSSYNEQFF.

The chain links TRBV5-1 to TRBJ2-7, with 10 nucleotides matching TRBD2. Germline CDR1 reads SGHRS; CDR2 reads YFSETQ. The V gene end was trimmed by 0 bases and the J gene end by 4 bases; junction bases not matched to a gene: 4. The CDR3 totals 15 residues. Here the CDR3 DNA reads TGCGCCAGCAGCTTGGGTAGCGGGAGGAGGTACGAGCAGTACTTC. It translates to CASSLGSGRRYEQYF.

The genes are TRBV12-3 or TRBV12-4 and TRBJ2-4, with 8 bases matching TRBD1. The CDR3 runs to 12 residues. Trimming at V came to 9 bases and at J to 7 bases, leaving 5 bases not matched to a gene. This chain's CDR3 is CASLDRENIQYF. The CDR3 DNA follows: TGTGCCAGTCTGGACAGGGAGAACATTCAGTACTTC.

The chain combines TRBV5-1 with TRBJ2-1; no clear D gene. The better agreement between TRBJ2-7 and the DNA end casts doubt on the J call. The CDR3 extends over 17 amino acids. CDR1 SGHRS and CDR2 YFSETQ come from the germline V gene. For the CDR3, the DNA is TGCGCCAGCAGCTCCCTGGATATACTAAGCTCCTACAATGAGCAGTACTTC. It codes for CASSSLDILSSYNEQYF.

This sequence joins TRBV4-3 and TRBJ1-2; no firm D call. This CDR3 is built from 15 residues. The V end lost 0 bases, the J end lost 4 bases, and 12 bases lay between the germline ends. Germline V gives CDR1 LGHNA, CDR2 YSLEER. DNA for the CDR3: TGCGCCAGCAGCCAAGAATCCGGATTCAGCTATGGCTACACCTTC. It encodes CASSQESGFSYGYTF.